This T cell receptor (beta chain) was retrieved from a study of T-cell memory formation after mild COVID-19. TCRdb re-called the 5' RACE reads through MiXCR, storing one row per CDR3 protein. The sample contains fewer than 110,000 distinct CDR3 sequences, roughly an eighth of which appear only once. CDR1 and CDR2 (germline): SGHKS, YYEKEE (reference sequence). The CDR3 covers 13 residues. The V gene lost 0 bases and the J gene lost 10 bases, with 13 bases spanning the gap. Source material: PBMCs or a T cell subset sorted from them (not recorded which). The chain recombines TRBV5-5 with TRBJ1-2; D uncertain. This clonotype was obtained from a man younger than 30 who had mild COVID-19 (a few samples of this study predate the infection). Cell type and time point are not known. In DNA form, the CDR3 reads TGTGCCAGCAGCTTGGAGTTGCCAGGACCCTACACCTTC. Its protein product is CASSLELPGPYTF.